One and the same sample provided the 26 T cell receptor beta chains below, sequenced in a study of somatic mutations in cytotoxic T cells in rheumatoid arthritis. Here immunoSEQ multiplex PCR was the method, and the copy in TCRdb shows in-frame clones only, minus some. Of 15,000 to 20,000 clones detected, over 75% appear once; the ten largest clones hold roughly 10%. Input material: CD8+ T cells sorted from blood. These receptor sequences come from a woman in her forties or fifties in good health.

The V call is TRBV9, the J call TRBJ1-6, with D perhaps matching TRBD1 (5 bases). CDR3 length: 13 amino acids. Germline CDR1 SGDLS, CDR2 YYNGEE. V was pared by 3 bases and J by 10 bases, with 11 bases between. CDR3 loop: CASSGQGVSPLHF. CDR3 DNA sequence: TGTGCCAGCAGCGGTCAGGGAGTATCACCCCTCCACTTT.

The chain recombines TRBV7-8 with TRBJ2-3; TRBD2 matches at 8 bases. The CDR3 covers 19 residues. The junction had 24 bases not matched to a gene; V was cut back by 5 bases and J by 8 bases. Germline CDR1 SGHVS, CDR2 FQNEAQ. The CDR3 loop reads CASSPFSPVRSSGQGTQYF. The CDR3 region has the DNA TGTGCCAGCAGCCCCTTTTCCCCTGTACGGTCTAGCGGGCAGGGTACGCAGTATTTT.

The gene calls are TRBV7-8 and TRBJ1-5; no reliable D call. The CDR3 has 14 residues. CDR1 is SGHVS, CDR2 FQNEAQ, per germline. V lost 2 bases, J lost 6 bases, and 11 bases lay in between. In DNA, the CDR3 is TGTGCCAGCAGCTTACATACATCGGGTCAGCCCCAGCATTTT. Translating it yields CASSLHTSGQPQHF.

The chain couples TRBV5-6 to TRBJ2-3; D not resolved. V lost 1 base to trimming and J lost 4 bases, with 10 bases between them. The length of the CDR3 is 14 residues. The germline CDR1 and CDR2 sequences are SGHDT and YYEEEE. DNA of the CDR3: TGTGCCAGCAGCTTGATGGGGTATGCAGATACGCAGTATTTT. Its protein is CASSLMGYADTQYF.

The chain uses TRBV20-1 and TRBJ2-7, with D hard to call. The germline gives CDR1 DFQATT, CDR2 SNEGSKA (reference sequence). The CDR3 is 11 residues long. The germline V and J ends were trimmed by 5 bases and 4 bases, with 9 bases remaining between them. Here the CDR3 reads CSALFSYEQYF. DNA of the CDR3: TGCAGTGCTCTCTTCAGTTACGAGCAGTACTTC.

This chain links TRBV11-2 with TRBJ2-7; D is undetermined. This CDR3 is 11 amino acids long. Germline-derived CDR1 and CDR2 are SGHAT and FQNNGV. The V and J ends lost 5 bases and 4 bases respectively, with 6 bases between them. CDR3 amino acids: CASSDPYEQYF. The CDR3 DNA sequence: TGTGCCAGCAGCGATCCTTACGAGCAGTACTTC. Full variable domain (missing parts from reference TRBV11-2 and TRBJ2-7): EAGVAQSPRYKIIEKRQSVAFWCNPISGHATLYWYQQILGQGPKLLIQFQNNGVVDDSQLPKDRFSAERLKGVDSTLKIQPAKLEDSAVYLCASSDPYEQYFGPGTRLTVT.

The chain links TRBV2 to TRBJ2-7, with TRBD1 matching over 10 bases. Trimming took 7 bases from V and 3 from J; bases not matched to a gene: 12. There are 16 residues in the CDR3. Germline lookup yields CDR1 SNHLY and CDR2 FYNNEI. The CDR3 region is CASNLRQGAEDYEQYF. CDR3 sequence (DNA): TGTGCCAGCAACCTGCGACAGGGGGCCGAAGACTACGAGCAGTACTTC.

V is TRBV4-1 and J is TRBJ2-4; TRBD2 matches 8 bases. Trimming took 1 base from V and 6 from J; bases not matched to a gene: 8. Looked up from germline, CDR1 is MGHRA and CDR2 is YSYEKL. The CDR3 has 16 residues. CDR3 DNA: TGCGCCAGCAGCCAAGCTCCAGCGGGGGTGGGAAACATTCAGTACTTC. This translates into CASSQAPAGVGNIQYF.

The V call is TRBV5-6, the J call TRBJ2-7; TRBD1 is a possible D gene (5 bases). Trimming left V 3 bases short and J 6 bases short, with 13 bases between. The CDR3 is 13 amino acids. Per the germline V gene, CDR1 is SGHDT and CDR2 is YYEEEE. The CDR3 is CASSSGIAAEQYF. The CDR3 DNA follows: TGTGCCAGCAGCTCAGGGATCGCGGCCGAGCAGTACTTC.

This rearrangement joins TRBV4-2 to TRBJ2-7; the D is unclear. V shed 1 base and J shed 1 base, with 11 bases lying between them. CDR1 is LGHNA and CDR2 is YNFKEQ in the germline V gene. The CDR3 runs 15 residues. This CDR3 is CASSQGLVESYEQYF. The CDR3 DNA reads TGTGCCAGCAGCCAAGGTCTTGTTGAATCCTACGAGCAGTACTTC.

The CDR3, as DNA: TGCGCCAGCAGCCACGGGACGGAGGGCGAGCAGTACTTC. As protein: CASSHGTEGEQYF. The chain combines TRBV4-1 with TRBJ2-7, with D perhaps TRBD2 (6 bases). The CDR3 covers 13 residues. Germline V gene sequence: CDR1 MGHRA, CDR2 YSYEKL. V was shortened by 3 bases and J by 6 bases, with 12 bases between the two germline ends.

V gene TRBV5-1 combines with J gene TRBJ2-1; 7 nucleotides agree with TRBD2. The germline gives CDR1 SGHRS, CDR2 YFSETQ. The ends lost 1 base at V and 8 bases at J; junction bases unmatched: 6. The CDR3 loop spans 14 amino acids. CDR3 sequence (DNA): TGCGCCAGCAGCTTGTGGCAGGGAGGGGATGAGCAGTTCTTC. Protein sequence: CASSLWQGGDEQFF. Using reference TRBV5-1 and TRBJ2-1 for the parts outside the CDR3, the full variable domain is KAGVTQTPRYLIKTRGQQVTLSCSPISGHRSVSWYQQTPGQGLQFLFEYFSETQRNKGNFPGRFSGRQFSNSRSEMNVSTLELGDSALYLCASSLWQGGDEQFFGPGTRLTVL.

This sequence joins TRBV7-2 and TRBJ2-7; D possibly matches TRBD1 or TRBD2 (5 bases each). The V end was cut by 1 base, the J end by 3 bases, with 10 bases between. Germline V gene data show CDR1 as SGHTA and CDR2 as FQGNSA. The CDR3 spans 14 residues. CDR3 sequence reads: CASSLGPGGYEQYF. The CDR3 nucleotides are TGTGCCAGCAGCTTAGGTCCTGGGGGCTACGAGCAGTACTTC.

This clone has only one observation. The rearrangement joins TRBV5-4 to TRBJ2-5; no reliable D call. Looked up from germline, CDR1 is SGHNT and CDR2 is YYREEE (reference sequence). This CDR3 has 14 amino acids. The V and J ends lost 2 bases and 1 base respectively, with 9 bases between them. This CDR3 reads CASSLEGFQETQYF. The DNA of the CDR3 is TGTGCCAGCAGCTTAGAAGGGTTCCAAGAGACCCAGTACTTC.

This chain uses TRBV5-6 with TRBJ2-5, with 8 bases lining up with TRBD2. The CDR3 loop spans 14 amino acids. With 4 bases clipped from V and 0 bases from J, the junction kept 2 bases outside the gene matches. The germline gives CDR1 SGHDT, CDR2 YYEEEE. CDR3 amino acids: CASSPGGDQETQYF. The CDR3 nucleotides read TGTGCCAGCAGCCCGGGAGGGGACCAAGAGACCCAGTACTTC. Combining the CDR3 with reference TRBV5-6 and TRBJ2-5 gives the whole variable domain DAGVTQSPTHLIKTRGQQVTLRCSPKSGHDTVSWYQQALGQGPQFIFQYYEEEERQRGNFPDRFSGHQFPNYSSELNVNALLLGDSALYLCASSPGGDQETQYFGPGTRLLVL.

The rearrangement joins TRBV25-1 to TRBJ1-4; 7 bases match TRBD1. The V segment lost 7 bases and the J segment 5 bases; nucleotides outside the gene matches: 4. CDR3 length: 13 residues. Germline V CDR1 and CDR2: MGHDK, SYGVNS. The CDR3 nucleotides read TGTGCCAGCACCCACAGGGGAAATGAAAAACTGTTTTTT. Protein: CASTHRGNEKLFF.

This rearrangement joins TRBV4-2 to TRBJ2-7; 7 nucleotides match TRBD2. V shed 1 base and J 6 bases; nucleotides not matched to a gene: 6. CDR3 size: 14 residues. Germline-derived CDR1 and CDR2 are LGHNA and YNFKEQ. The CDR3: CASSQGWEGSEQYF. The CDR3 DNA sequence: TGTGCCAGCAGCCAAGGATGGGAGGGGAGCGAGCAGTACTTC.

The table lists this clone with a count of one. The rearrangement links TRBV6-1 to TRBJ2-7, with D uncertain. Germline CDR1 and CDR2: MNHNS and SASEGT. There are 15 residues in the CDR3. V was cut by 0 bases and J by 0 bases, with 9 bases left in between. The CDR3 is CASSEAGQDSYEQYF. CDR3 DNA: TGTGCCAGCAGTGAAGCTGGGCAGGACTCCTACGAGCAGTACTTC.

This clone was observed a single time. The gene calls are TRBV19 and TRBJ2-1; unclear D gene. Germline assignment: CDR1 LNHDA and CDR2 SQIVND (reference sequence). Trimming left V 3 bases short and J 6 bases short, with 6 bases between. CDR3 size: 12 residues. The chain's CDR3 is CASSIWLNEQFF. The CDR3 coding sequence is TGTGCCAGTAGTATTTGGCTCAATGAGCAGTTCTTC.

V usage is TRBV5-6 and J usage is TRBJ2-7; TRBD1 is a possible D gene (6 bases). The CDR3 is 16 residues long. Trimming shortened V by 6 bases and J by 1 base, and 20 bases separated the two germline ends. CDR1 and CDR2 from the germline V gene are SGHDT and YYEEEE. The CDR3: CASNDRTGIRSYEQYF. DNA of the CDR3: TGTGCCAGCAACGATCGAACAGGGATTAGATCCTACGAGCAGTACTTC. The full variable domain, its missing parts supplied by reference TRBV5-6 and TRBJ2-7, is DAGVTQSPTHLIKTRGQQVTLRCSPKSGHDTVSWYQQALGQGPQFIFQYYEEEERQRGNFPDRFSGHQFPNYSSELNVNALLLGDSALYLCASNDRTGIRSYEQYFGPGTRLTVT.

This sequence joins TRBV11-1 and TRBJ2-7; D unclear. Germline V CDR1 and CDR2: SGHAT, FQDESV (reference sequence). Trimming took off 1 base at V and 4 bases at J, with 8 bases between the two ends. The length of the CDR3 is 13 residues. The CDR3 region is CASSLGYSYEQYF. CDR3 bases: TGTGCCAGCAGCTTAGGGTACTCGTACGAGCAGTACTTC. Based on the CDR3 plus reference TRBV11-1 and TRBJ2-7, the full variable domain is EAEVAQSPRYKITEKSQAVAFWCDPISGHATLYWYRQILGQGPELLVQFQDESVVDDSQLPKDRFSAERLKGVDSTLKIQPAELGDSAMYLCASSLGYSYEQYFGPGTRLTVT.

The V call is TRBV15, the J call TRBJ2-1; D not certain. Germline loops: CDR1 LNHNV, CDR2 YYDKDF (reference sequence). V was shortened by 0 bases and J by 8 bases, with 17 bases between the two germline ends. This CDR3 spans 16 amino acids. This CDR3 is CATSRDRSLIIDEQFF. As DNA, the CDR3 is TGTGCCACCAGCAGAGATCGGAGTCTGATTATAGATGAGCAGTTCTTC.

The chain uses TRBV11-1 and TRBJ2-3, with 7 nucleotides matching TRBD2. The CDR3 has 16 residues. Germline loops: CDR1 SGHAT, CDR2 FQDESV (reference sequence). V shed 4 bases, J shed 1 base, and the junction held 8 bases outside the gene matches. CDR3 sequence (DNA): TGTGCCAGCAGCTCGTGGGGGGGAGAAGGCACAGATACGCAGTATTTT. Translating gives CASSSWGGEGTDTQYF.

The gene calls are TRBV28 and TRBJ2-7; TRBD2 aligns across 10 bases. J gave up 6 bases and V 2 bases, and 7 bases lay outside the gene matches. The CDR3 loop spans 15 amino acids. CDR1 is MDHEN and CDR2 is SYDVKM in the germline V gene. The CDR3 sequence is CASSLRSGGAVEQYF. The CDR3 DNA is TGTGCCAGCAGTTTAAGGAGCGGGGGGGCCGTCGAGCAGTACTTC.

This clone was seen only a few times. The chain recombines TRBV28 with TRBJ1-3, with 8 bases fitting TRBD1. The germline CDR1 and CDR2 sequences are MDHEN and SYDVKM. Trimming at V came to 5 bases and at J to 3 bases, leaving 6 bases not matched to a gene. The CDR3 runs to 15 residues. As DNA, the CDR3 is TGTGCCAGCAGTAAGGACAGGGTCATTGGAAACACCATATATTTT. The encoded protein is CASSKDRVIGNTIYF. Combining the CDR3 with reference TRBV28 and TRBJ1-3 gives the whole variable domain DVKVTQSSRYLVKRTGEKVFLECVQDMDHENMFWYRQDPGLGLRLIYFSYDVKMKEKGDIPEGYSVSREKKERFSLILESASTNQTSMYLCASSKDRVIGNTIYFGEGSWLTVV.

The chain combines TRBV4-1 with TRBJ2-5; D may match TRBD1 or TRBD2 (5 bases each). The J call is in doubt because the DNA end fits TRBJ2-7 better. Germline assignment: CDR1 MGHRA and CDR2 YSYEKL. This CDR3 has 14 residues. The CDR3 bases are TGCGCCAGCAGCCACAATCCCGCAGGGAGCGAGCAGTACTTC. Its protein product is CASSHNPAGSEQYF.